A selection of T cell receptor beta chains follows, all from one sample in a study of tumor-infiltrating lymphocytes in primary liver carcinoma. TCRdb re-analysed the multiplex PCR reads in MiXCR, keeping a single row per CDR3 protein. The sample lists 100,000 to 120,000 distinct CDR3 sequences; about four fifths were seen once. Sequencing input: liver tumor tissue from sampling region 3. These receptor sequences come from a man aged 40-50 years with primary liver carcinoma and hepatitis B virus infection. Each CDR3 is given without its conserved first and last residue. The order of the fields is CDR3 protein, V gene, clone size, J gene. Some rows mark clone size as missing; the rest say once, few, many or name a class of expanded clone.

CDR3: ASSSGGGSVGARADTQY
V: TRBV11-1
size: once
J: TRBJ2-3

CDR3: ASSLILLSYNVQF
V: TRBV11-2
size: -
J: TRBJ2-1

CDR3: SVEFGNREYEQF
V: TRBV29-1
size: -
J: -

CDR3: TSRLLQGWGEQF
V: TRBV11-2
size: -
J: TRBJ2-1

CDR3: ASSLDRGRETNEKLF
V: TRBV7-9
size: -
J: TRBJ1-4

CDR3: ASSLPGQENTEAF
V: TRBV7-2
size: few
J: TRBJ1-1

CDR3: ASNQLTYHTGELF
V: TRBV4-2
size: -
J: TRBJ2-2

CDR3: ASSNGGTGFRELF
V: TRBV6-5
size: medium-sized
J: TRBJ2-2

CDR3: SGVGQINQPRH
V: TRBV29-1
size: -
J: TRBJ1-5

CDR3: ASSDIGIRLTNTGELF
V: TRBV6-2/TRBV6-3
size: -
J: TRBJ2-2

CDR3: RVEGGAGITDRQY
V: TRBV29-1
size: -
J: TRBJ2-3

CDR3: ASSLGTDQPQQ
V: TRBV11-2
size: -
J: TRBJ1-5

CDR3: ASSLNGDGQETHY
V: TRBV5-4
size: -
J: TRBJ2-5

CDR3: TSSLVGRGEQF
V: TRBV7-8
size: few
J: TRBJ2-1

CDR3: ASSIVGENTEAF
V: TRBV28
size: -
J: TRBJ1-1

CDR3: DSNPGLAGTDTQY
V: TRBV6-5
size: -
J: TRBJ2-3

CDR3: ARSWDAGELL
V: TRBV6-5
size: -
J: TRBJ2-2

CDR3: ASSLTAGGSNEQF
V: TRBV5-1
size: many
J: TRBJ2-1

CDR3: ASSPTVSNSGELF
V: TRBV2
size: -
J: TRBJ2-2

CDR3: ASSWASGRANKQF
V: TRBV5-4
size: -
J: TRBJ2-1

CDR3: ASSPAGLADPPL
V: TRBV28
size: many
J: TRBJ2-1

CDR3: SGRRGWEDTETF
V: TRBV29-1
size: -
J: TRBJ1-1

CDR3: ATSLASGTLNEQF
V: TRBV6-2/TRBV6-3
size: -
J: TRBJ2-1

CDR3: ASALTRGHNQPQH
V: TRBV6-2/TRBV6-3
size: once
J: TRBJ1-5

CDR3: ASSMLAGGGDLF
V: TRBV5-5
size: -
J: TRBJ2-2

CDR3: ASSRGGTAIPYEQY
V: TRBV4-1
size: -
J: TRBJ2-7

CDR3: ASSLTCGSSYELY
V: TRBV28
size: -
J: TRBJ2-7

CDR3: ASTKGGGYNEQF
V: TRBV5-1
size: few
J: TRBJ2-1

CDR3: SALSVSGGVGEIQY
V: TRBV20-1
size: -
J: TRBJ2-5

CDR3: AGSHIRTNTDMQY
V: TRBV5-1
size: -
J: TRBJ2-3

CDR3: VSSYGQGDGQLQH
V: TRBV6-6
size: -
J: TRBJ1-5

CDR3: VSSPWTALDTGELF
V: TRBV12-3/TRBV12-4
size: -
J: TRBJ2-2

CDR3: ASSHPGQLNTEVF
V: TRBV4-1
size: few
J: TRBJ1-1

CDR3: ASSPIPNEQY
V: TRBV12-3/TRBV12-4
size: few
J: TRBJ2-7

CDR3: ASGDGINQSQH
V: TRBV6-5
size: -
J: TRBJ1-5

CDR3: ASRPSGRSCNEQF
V: TRBV28
size: -
J: TRBJ2-1

CDR3: ASSPIGTGMNEQH
V: TRBV5-4
size: -
J: TRBJ2-7

CDR3: ACPGWTGSVDGYT
V: TRBV30
size: many
J: TRBJ1-2

CDR3: ASSDHPGTSGNEQL
V: TRBV6-1
size: -
J: TRBJ2-1

CDR3: ASSLELGPRETQY
V: TRBV5-5
size: -
J: TRBJ2-5

CDR3: ASSRTGGTDTQY
V: TRBV6-5
size: many
J: TRBJ2-3

CDR3: ASSRRKSGTGTDTQY
V: TRBV14
size: once
J: TRBJ2-3

CDR3: ASSLGGEGGEQF
V: TRBV7-6
size: -
J: TRBJ2-1

CDR3: ASTRRVGGEQF
V: TRBV11-1
size: -
J: TRBJ2-1

CDR3: ASSFPGTSGFKHIQY
V: TRBV11-1
size: -
J: TRBJ2-4

CDR3: ASSSPGHDSDQPQH
V: TRBV12-3/TRBV12-4
size: -
J: TRBJ1-5

CDR3: ASSIEVGAPGELS
V: TRBV6-1
size: -
J: TRBJ2-2

CDR3: ASSFPGPSGGDTQY
V: TRBV5-4
size: many
J: TRBJ2-3

CDR3: ASTTGGANAGELF
V: TRBV6-6
size: -
J: TRBJ2-2

CDR3: ASSSGQRRAVRELF
V: TRBV12-3/TRBV12-4
size: -
J: TRBJ2-2

CDR3: AIGKWGQSGSYEQY
V: TRBV6-2/TRBV6-3
size: -
J: TRBJ2-7